Reported below is one T cell receptor (beta chain). The sample is drawn from a study of blood T cell repertoires in COVID-19. Sequencing was performed with immunoSEQ multiplex PCR; in TCRdb, only in-frame clones are kept and a portion is missing. Counted here are 130,000 to 150,000 clones, roughly 80% occurring once; the ten biggest clones make up nearly 3%. The CDR3 extends over 14 amino acids. Germline-derived CDR1 and CDR2 are MNHEY and SVGAGI. Deletions cut 2 bases from V and 7 bases from J, with 14 bases between. The source material was peripheral blood. The chain links TRBV6-5 to TRBJ2-5; maybe TRBD1 (6 bases). The receptor comes from a woman in her 40s with active or convalescent COVID-19. In nucleotides, the CDR3 is TGTGCCAGCAGTTACACAGGGAGTATTGGGACCCAGTACTTC. Translated: CASSYTGSIGTQYF.